This T cell receptor beta chain stems from a study of OX40 agonist ivuxolimab in advanced cancers. Describing the broader study: Ivuxolimab was an agonistic, fully human IgG2 monoclonal antibody directed against OX40 (CD134), a costimulatory receptor. Partial responses occurred in three dose-escalation patients: two with cutaneous melanoma and one with hepatocellular carcinoma. The paper reports the monotherapy dose-escalation portion (N of about 47 patients) of the phase I ivuxolimab trial. Intravenous ivuxolimab was administered to patients every 2 weeks at six dose levels: 0.01, 0.1, 0.3, 1.5, 3 and 10 mg/kg. Of the approximately 54 dose-escalation patients, hepatocellular carcinoma was present in 19, melanoma in around 15, renal cell carcinoma in 9 and head and neck cancer in 9. Peripheral TCRbeta sequencing aimed to test whether ivuxolimab altered TCR sequence diversity and caused clonal T-cell expansion. A male proportion of nearly 85% and a mean age of around 60 years, ranging from 23 to 79, were recorded for the dose-escalation cohort. Patients were allowed to have had prior anti-PD-1, anti-PD-L1 or anti-CTLA-4 therapy, and around 40% of the dose-escalation patients had previously received checkpoint inhibitors.

Per the germline V gene (reference sequence), PRHDT is the CDR1 and FYEKMQ is the CDR2. The junction shows trimming of 0 bases on V and 6 bases on J, and the gene matches do not reach 5 bases of it. Its CDR3 holds 16 amino acids, cysteine through phenylalanine. Of the read, only the CDR3 DNA is kept; its 48 bases are in frame from base 1. The trial excluded patients who had a history of autoimmune disease or were on systemic immunosuppression. Peripheral blood for TCR sequencing was collected from all dose cohorts at baseline, on cycle 4 day 1, and on cycle 7 day 1. Samples came from an open-label, multicenter, first-in-human phase I dose-escalation trial of ivuxolimab. Adults with locally advanced or metastatic melanoma, renal cell carcinoma, hepatocellular carcinoma or head and neck squamous cell carcinoma were enrolled in the trial. CD4+ and CD8+ T cells were sorted separately from peripheral blood before TCR sequencing.

A note on this clone: What antigen it recognizes has not been identified. Per-base qualities were not stored, and no clone one base away is much larger.

For sequencing of the TCRbeta CDR3 region, genomic DNA was extracted from the sorted cells. TCRbeta CDR3 regions were sequenced using the immunoSEQ Assay. The table was pulled from immuneACCESS by TCRdb, which kept in-frame rearrangements only. Such tables lose some clones; where checked, under half of the loss comes from unresolved V genes, and the rest has no known cause. This sample is represented by approximately 20,000 clones; approximately 90% of them were singletons. Approximately 20% of the sample comes from the top ten. The paper as a whole reports these results and caveats: At doses from 0.1 to 3.0 mg/kg, clonal expansion was seen in both CD4+ and CD8+ blood T cells between baseline and week 6. Low levels of normalized T-cell clonal expansion were also seen in some nonresponding patients. After ivuxolimab, CD8+ T cells had more expanded clones than CD4+ T cells on average. In partial responders in the 0.1-3.0 mg/kg groups, normalized peripheral clonal expansion was found to be among the lowest, especially among CD8+ T cells. The antigen specificity of the peripheral T cells that underwent clonal expansion was not determined.

The source material was CD4+ or CD8+ T cells sorted from blood, sampled in a trial of the OX40 agonist ivuxolimab. The sequence was collected from an adult with an advanced solid tumor such as melanoma, head and neck, liver or kidney cancer. The chain couples TRBV13 to TRBJ2-2, with 9 junctional bases fitting TRBD1. The CDR3 corresponds to CASSLGQGANAGELFF. The DNA sequence is TGTGCCAGCAGCTTAGGACAGGGGGCGAATGCCGGGGAGCTGTTTTTT.